This T cell receptor beta chain was sequenced for a study of a mutant IDH1 vaccine in newly diagnosed glioma. Looking at the study overall: Treated patients had a mean age of approximately 40 years and a 62.5% male, around 38% female split. Patients arrived already treated with radiotherapy, temozolomide, or both, most having had both.

A few counts support this clone. Its antigen is unknown. Documented time point: baseline, week 1 (first vaccination visit). Treatment in this sample: pre-vaccination baseline after standard-of-care therapy. General observations from the study: Immune responses arising from the vaccine appeared in approximately 92% of patients.

Libraries were prepared by immunoSEQ multiplex PCR; TCRdb keeps only in-frame clonotypes and omits some of them. Here the sample spans some 90,000 clones, roughly 80% being singletons. Sequenced material: PBMCs, taken from a glioma patient treated with radiotherapy, temozolomide or both. This receptor was taken from a man aged 40-50 years with glioma. Some clones in this sample may be carry-over from other donors' samples.

Here the CDR3 reads CASEGDYHNEQFF. CDR3 nucleotide sequence: TGTGCCAGCGAGGGGGACTACCACAATGAGCAGTTCTTC. The V and J genes are TRBV2 and TRBJ2-1, with D possibly matching TRBD2 (7 bases). Germline CDR1 is SNHLY and CDR2 is FYNNEI. V was cut by 8 bases and J by 5 bases, with 13 bases left in between. This CDR3 has 13 amino acids.